The 32 T cell receptor beta chains below come from one sample, sequenced in a study of beta chain features in type 1 diabetes. General observations from the study: For Type 1 diabetes patients, all four CD4+ subsets carried TCRB CDR3s that were moderately but significantly shorter.

Their cognate antigens are unknown. What was sequenced were expressed TCRB transcripts, since all of the isolated RNA had been reverse transcribed. Measured with immunoSEQ multiplex PCR; TCRdb has only the in-frame clones, and not every one. The sample yields over 650,000 clones, about 14% seen once. The specimen sequenced was naive CD4+ T cells from blood. These receptors were taken from a young man with type 1 diabetes.

The rearrangement links TRBV9 to TRBJ2-7; TRBD1 agrees at 10 bases. Germline values: CDR1 SGDLS, CDR2 YYNGEE. The CDR3 has 15 amino acids. With V trimmed by 1 base and J by 3 bases, 4 bases remained unmatched. The CDR3 nucleotides read TGTGCCAGCAGCGTACAAGGGACAGGGGACTACGAGCAGTACTTC. It translates to CASSVQGTGDYEQYF.

This clone has only a few counts. The chain has TRBV4-1 and TRBJ2-1; D is unresolved. The germline V gene has CDR1 MGHRA and CDR2 YSYEKL. V lost 3 bases to trimming and J lost 2 bases, with 2 bases between them. This CDR3 contains 12 residues. The CDR3 DNA reads as TGCGCCAGCAGCCAGCCCTACAATGAGCAGTTCTTC. Its translation is CASSQPYNEQFF.

The V gene is TRBV5-1, the J gene TRBJ2-1; TRBD1 matches at 9 bases. The CDR3 contains 14 residues. Germline-derived CDR1 and CDR2 are SGHRS and YFSETQ. The V segment lost 1 base and the J segment 12 bases; nucleotides outside the gene matches: 8. The CDR3 protein is CASSLRDRDSRQFF. In nucleotides, the CDR3 is TGCGCCAGCAGCTTGCGGGACAGGGACTCACGGCAGTTCTTC.

This clone has more than one count but fewer than ten. CDR3 sequence (DNA): TGTGCCAGCAGTTTAGATGGTACTCCGGGCTACACCTTC. It is translated as CASSLDGTPGYTF. The J gene is TRBJ1-2, the V gene TRBV28; no firm D call. In germline, CDR1 is MDHEN, CDR2 SYDVKM. The CDR3 runs 13 residues. Trimming took 2 bases from V and 8 from J, leaving 12 bases between them.

The chain uses TRBV7-2 and TRBJ1-4; D is unresolved. This CDR3 region has 14 residues. From germline, CDR1 is SGHTA and CDR2 FQGNSA. The ends were cut back, 2 bases at V and 8 bases at J, with 12 bases in the middle. As DNA, the CDR3 is TGTGCCAGCAGCTTAACTTCGGCGGGAGAAAAACTGTTTTTT. It codes for CASSLTSAGEKLFF.

This chain uses TRBV19 with TRBJ1-5; 7 positions match TRBD1. The V gene's germline CDR1 is LNHDA and CDR2 SQIVND (reference sequence). V dropped 8 bases and J dropped 5; count of bases not matched to a gene: 3. The CDR3 is made up of 12 amino acids. The CDR3: CASDDRDQPQHF. CDR3 coding DNA: TGTGCCAGTGATGACAGGGATCAGCCCCAGCATTTT.

The chain combines TRBV4-1 with TRBJ2-7; 10 bases are shared with TRBD1. V gave up 6 bases and J gave up 3 bases; unmatched junction bases: 5. The CDR3 extends over 14 amino acids. Germline loops: CDR1 MGHRA, CDR2 YSYEKL. The CDR3 sequence: CASRPWDRGYEQYF. CDR3 bases: TGCGCCAGCAGGCCCTGGGACAGGGGCTACGAGCAGTACTTC.

This clone was observed a few times. The DNA of the CDR3 is TGTGCCTGGCCCGGGACAGGGAACACCGGGGAGCTGTTTTTT. This translates into CAWPGTGNTGELFF. This sequence joins TRBV30 and TRBJ2-2; TRBD1 aligns across 8 bases. Germline CDR1 GTSNPN, CDR2 SVGIG (reference sequence). J lost 1 base, V lost 5 bases, and 3 bases had no gene match. This CDR3 contains 14 residues.

A few counts support this clone. CDR3 nucleotide sequence: TGTGCCAGCAGTTACACCAGAGGTCTGAATGAGCAGTTCTTC. This codes for CASSYTRGLNEQFF. V and J are TRBV6-5 and TRBJ2-1; unclear D gene. Germline CDR1 MNHEY, CDR2 SVGAGI. The CDR3 runs to 14 residues. Trimming pared 2 bases from V and 7 bases from J, leaving 12 bases between.

This clone was found a few times. This chain uses TRBV29-1 with TRBJ2-3, with TRBD1 matching 7 bases. The CDR3 is 12 residues long. Germline CDR1 SQVTM, CDR2 ANQGSEA. V shed 8 bases and J 5 bases; nucleotides not matched to a gene: 7. The CDR3 DNA reads as TGCAGCACACGGACAGGCCAAGATACGCAGTATTTT. The encoded protein is CSTRTGQDTQYF.

This clone was detected only a few times. The chain uses TRBV30 and TRBJ1-1; D is unclear. Trimming left V 3 bases short and J 3 bases short, with 11 bases between. Germline CDR1 GTSNPN, CDR2 SVGIG (reference sequence). The CDR3 extends over 13 amino acids. Here the CDR3 DNA reads TGTGCCTGGAGCGGGCATAGCGACACTGAAGCTTTCTTT. Protein product: CAWSGHSDTEAFF.

The chain is built from TRBV28 and TRBJ2-5, with D perhaps TRBD1 or TRBD2 (5 bases each). Germline CDR1 reads MDHEN; CDR2 reads SYDVKM. With 7 bases removed from V and 10 bases from J, the gap between germline ends came to 25 bases. The CDR3 covers 15 residues. CDR3 nucleotide sequence: TGTGCCAGCAAAGAGGGGCCCCTATCTGGATTGAACCAGTACTTC. It specifies CASKEGPLSGLNQYF.

This chain joins TRBV5-4 and TRBJ2-7; D not certain. The V end was cut by 1 base, the J end by 5 bases, with 10 bases between. The CDR3 consists of 13 residues. Germline-derived CDR1 and CDR2 are SGHNT and YYREEE (reference sequence). Here the CDR3 reads CASSLTEADEQYF. CDR3 sequence (DNA): TGTGCCAGCAGCTTGACAGAGGCGGACGAGCAGTACTTC.

V and J are TRBV18 and TRBJ2-3; maybe TRBD1 (5 bases). This CDR3 spans 14 amino acids. Trimming took 6 bases from V and 5 from J, leaving 15 bases between them. The germline V gene has CDR1 KGHSH and CDR2 LQKENI. CDR3 DNA sequence: TGTGCCAGCTCCCAAATTCCAAGGGGAGATACGCAGTATTTT. Translated: CASSQIPRGDTQYF. Drawing the rest from reference TRBV18 and TRBJ2-3, the complete variable domain is NAGVMQNPRHLVRRRGQEARLRCSPMKGHSHVYWYRQLPEEGLKFMVYLQKENIIDESGMPKERFSAEFPKEGPSILRIQQVVRGDSAAYFCASSQIPRGDTQYFGPGTRLTVL.

In this sample, this clone turned up a few times. This sequence joins TRBV4-3 and TRBJ2-7; no clear D. The V gene's germline CDR1 is LGHNA and CDR2 YSLEER. Deletions cut 3 bases from V and 1 base from J, with 7 bases between. The CDR3 has 13 amino acids. The CDR3 is CASSHAMSYEQYF. The CDR3 DNA sequence: TGCGCCAGCAGCCATGCGATGTCCTACGAGCAGTACTTC.

The chain has TRBV6-5 and TRBJ2-5; 7 bases map to TRBD1. With 0 bases clipped from V and 0 bases from J, the junction kept 4 bases outside the gene matches. Germline CDR1 is MNHEY and CDR2 is SVGAGI. The CDR3 is 16 residues long. The CDR3 spells CASSYSGQSYQETQYF. In DNA, the CDR3 is TGTGCCAGCAGTTACTCGGGACAGAGCTACCAAGAGACCCAGTACTTC.

This clone was recorded a few times. The chain has TRBV7-2 and TRBJ1-4; TRBD1 matches 9 bases. With 5 bases clipped from V and 8 bases from J, the junction kept 6 bases outside the gene matches. CDR1 is SGHTA and CDR2 is FQGNSA in the germline V gene. The CDR3 contains 14 residues. CDR3 amino acids: CASSPGQGKEKLFF. The CDR3 bases are TGTGCCAGCAGCCCGGGACAGGGAAAGGAAAAACTGTTTTTT.

The sample holds a few counts of this clone. This chain links TRBV11-2 with TRBJ1-4; D is possibly TRBD1 (5 bases). This CDR3 is built from 13 residues. Germline lookup yields CDR1 SGHAT and CDR2 FQNNGV. V lost 5 bases and J 5 bases, leaving 9 bases between the germline ends. The CDR3 is CASSPGRNEKLFF. Here the CDR3 DNA reads TGTGCCAGCAGCCCGGGACGGAATGAAAAACTGTTTTTT. Full variable domain (missing parts from reference TRBV11-2 and TRBJ1-4): EAGVAQSPRYKIIEKRQSVAFWCNPISGHATLYWYQQILGQGPKLLIQFQNNGVVDDSQLPKDRFSAERLKGVDSTLKIQPAKLEDSAVYLCASSPGRNEKLFFGSGTQLSVL.

The gene calls are TRBV19 and TRBJ2-1; tentative D call: TRBD2 (6 bases). The CDR3 contains 15 residues. The V and J ends lost 5 bases and 3 bases respectively, with 14 bases between them. Per the germline V gene, CDR1 is LNHDA and CDR2 is SQIVND (reference sequence). The CDR3 here is CASSGGAINYNEQFF. CDR3 DNA sequence: TGTGCCAGTAGTGGCGGGGCAATAAACTACAATGAGCAGTTCTTC.

This clone was seen only a few times. The chain employs TRBV5-1 and TRBJ2-7; TRBD1 aligns across 7 bases. CDR1 is SGHRS, CDR2 YFSETQ, per germline. CDR3 length: 15 residues. V was pared by 8 bases and J by 3 bases, with 14 bases of the junction left unmatched. The CDR3, as DNA: TGCGCCAGTAATGCTTTTCCGGGACAGAACTACGAGCAGTACTTC. Translated, it gives CASNAFPGQNYEQYF. Using reference TRBV5-1 and TRBJ2-7 for the parts outside the CDR3, the full variable domain is KAGVTQTPRYLIKTRGQQVTLSCSPISGHRSVSWYQQTPGQGLQFLFEYFSETQRNKGNFPGRFSGRQFSNSRSEMNVSTLELGDSALYLCASNAFPGQNYEQYFGPGTRLTVT.

There are a few counts of this clone. V gene TRBV2 combines with J gene TRBJ2-7; D is possibly TRBD1 (5 bases). Trimming stripped 6 bases from V and 0 bases from J, with 12 bases between. The CDR3 runs 14 residues. Germline V gives CDR1 SNHLY, CDR2 FYNNEI. In nucleotides, the CDR3 is TGTGCCAGCAGCGTCGACAGTTACTCCTACGAGCAGTACTTC. Residues: CASSVDSYSYEQYF.

Only a few counts were recorded for this clone. Other DNA sequences from this sample encode an identical CDR3 as well. V is TRBV7-2 and J is TRBJ2-5; D uncertain. V lost 1 base and J 4 bases, leaving 4 bases between the germline ends. Germline V gene data show CDR1 as SGHTA and CDR2 as FQGNSA. The CDR3 covers 12 residues. Here the CDR3 DNA reads TGTGCCAGCAGCTTAGTGCGAGAGACCCAGTACTTC. Residues: CASSLVRETQYF.

V usage is TRBV6-5 and J usage is TRBJ1-2, with D unclear. Trimming cost V 2 bases and J 4 bases, with 8 bases left between them. This CDR3 region has 13 residues. The germline V gene encodes CDR1 MNHEY and CDR2 SVGAGI. CDR3 sequence: CASSYAGGYGYTF. CDR3 sequence (DNA): TGTGCCAGCAGTTACGCCGGTGGCTATGGCTACACCTTC.

The V call is TRBV7-8, the J call TRBJ2-7; 8 bases are a match to TRBD2. V gave up 5 bases and J gave up 6 bases; unmatched junction bases: 12. The CDR3 contains 15 residues. The germline V gene has CDR1 SGHVS and CDR2 FQNEAQ. The CDR3 DNA is TGTGCCAGCAGCCCGGCCACTAGCGGAGGGGCCGAGCAGTACTTC. It translates to CASSPATSGGAEQYF.

The rearrangement joins TRBV10-3 to TRBJ2-5, with no clear D. V lost 3 bases to trimming and J lost 5 bases, with 19 bases between them. The CDR3 is made up of 16 amino acids. Germline V lookup: CDR1 ENHRY, CDR2 SYGVKD. CDR3 in amino acids: CAISDTGPNLGETQYF. The CDR3 region has the DNA TGTGCCATCAGTGACACCGGGCCCAACCTGGGGGAGACCCAGTACTTC.

This clone was detected a few times. This chain connects TRBV30 to TRBJ2-1; the D is unclear. CDR3 length: 15 amino acids. The V gene lost 0 bases and the J gene lost 1 base, with 10 bases spanning the gap. Germline V CDR1 and CDR2: GTSNPN, SVGIG (reference sequence). CDR3 nucleotide sequence: TGTGCCTGGAGTGTAGGGTCCCAATCCTACAATGAGCAGTTCTTC. Encoded protein: CAWSVGSQSYNEQFF.

The rearrangement links TRBV29-1 to TRBJ1-5; D remains unclear. Per germline, CDR1 SQVTM and CDR2 ANQGSEA. The germline V and J ends were trimmed by 4 bases and 2 bases, with 12 bases remaining between them. The length of the CDR3 is 14 residues. CDR3 protein: CSVAVVAGNQPQHF. The DNA of the CDR3 is TGCAGCGTTGCGGTGGTCGCGGGCAATCAGCCCCAGCATTTT.

J is TRBJ1-1 and V is TRBV30; unclear D gene. V was trimmed by 3 bases and J by 4 bases, leaving 18 bases between them. This CDR3 spans 15 amino acids. Germline CDR1 is GTSNPN and CDR2 is SVGIG (reference sequence). The CDR3 sequence is CAWSARGWLPTEAFF. Here the CDR3 DNA reads TGTGCCTGGAGCGCACGCGGCTGGCTCCCCACTGAAGCTTTCTTT.

This clone has a handful of counts. The chain uses TRBV7-2 and TRBJ1-6, with 7 nucleotides matching TRBD1. The CDR3 sequence is 14 residues long. Germline V gives CDR1 SGHTA, CDR2 FQGNSA. Trimming at V came to 5 bases and at J to 7 bases, leaving 5 bases not matched to a gene. CDR3 nucleotide sequence: TGTGCCAGCAGCCGACAGGGCCAAAATTCACCCCTCCACTTT. Translating it yields CASSRQGQNSPLHF.

This clone was picked up a small number of times. The V and J genes are TRBV25-1 and TRBJ2-1, with 8 positions matching TRBD2. This CDR3 has 16 amino acids. Per germline, CDR1 MGHDK and CDR2 SYGVNS. Losses at the gene ends were 5 bases for V and 1 base for J; bases not matched to a gene: 7. The CDR3 protein is CASSRGGGGSYNEQFF. The CDR3 nucleotides are TGTGCCAGCAGTCGGGGGGGAGGAGGATCCTACAATGAGCAGTTCTTC.

This clone has just a few counts. The CDR3 DNA reads as TGTGCCAGCAGCTTAAGTACGCAGTATTTT. Protein: CASSLSTQYF. The V gene is TRBV7-2, the J gene TRBJ2-3; D unresolved. Per the germline V gene, CDR1 is SGHTA and CDR2 is FQGNSA. Trimming took 2 bases from V and 8 from J, leaving 2 bases between them. The CDR3 contains 10 residues.

The chain joins TRBV7-2 to TRBJ2-5; 7 positions agree with TRBD2. V was pared by 1 base and J by 5 bases, with 4 bases of the junction left unmatched. CDR1 and CDR2 from the germline V gene are SGHTA and FQGNSA. The CDR3 covers 14 residues. Written as DNA, the CDR3 is TGTGCCAGCAGCTTAGGGAGCGGGGTTGAGACCCAGTACTTC. Its translation: CASSLGSGVETQYF.